A selection of T cell receptor beta chains follows, all from one sample in a study of T-cell reconstitution after alpha-beta-depleted transplantation in children. TCRdb passed the PCR reads through MiXCR, listing each CDR3 protein once. The sample carries fewer than 450,000 distinct CDR3 sequences, 15% to 20% recorded once. The input for sequencing was PBMCs, mostly from graft donor cells, taken 360 days after TCRalphabeta/CD19-depleted stem cell transplant. Every receptor here comes from a male patient between 2 and 15 years old who had a stem cell transplant for acute lymphoblastic leukemia, so the T cells may come from the graft donor. CDR3s include the opening cysteine and the closing phenylalanine or tryptophan. D genes are given only for firm matches. Size is stated for part of the rows, as once, few or many counts, or as a class when the clone is expanded.

- TRBJ2-2 TRBV5-4 - CASSSLPGELFF TGTGCCAGCAGCTCCCTTCCCGGGGAGCTGTTTTTT
- TRBJ2-3 TRBV4-1 - CASTSVGFSSTDTQYF TGCGCCAGCACGTCGGTGGGCTTTTCAAGCACAGATACGCAGTATTTT
- TRBJ2-1 TRBV29-1 few CSVEADEQFF TGCAGCGTTGAAGCGGATGAGCAGTTCTTC
- TRBJ2-3 TRBV27 - CASSLSWGRADTQYF TGTGCCAGCAGTTTGTCCTGGGGAAGGGCAGATACGCAGTATTTT
- TRBJ2-1 TRBV7-6 many CASSVDGGRFSYNEQFF TGTGCCAGCAGCGTAGATGGGGGCAGATTCTCCTACAATGAGCAGTTCTTC
- TRBJ2-1 TRBV19 - CASSIKNEQFF TGTGCCAGTAGTATCAAGAATGAGCAGTTCTTC
- TRBJ2-3 TRBV28 many CASRTGMTDTQYF TGTGCCAGCAGGACGGGAATGACAGATACGCAGTATTTT
- TRBJ1-1 TRBV28 - CASSPTGHRMNTEAFF TGTGCCAGCAGTCCCACGGGACACAGGATGAACACTGAAGCTTTCTTT
- TRBJ2-1 TRBV20-1 many CSARAPSSYNEQFF TGCAGTGCTAGAGCACCTAGCAGCTACAATGAGCAGTTCTTC
TRBD1 TRBJ1-2 TRBV29-1 few CSVPPGQGRKGYTF TGCAGCGTTCCTCCGGGACAGGGGAGGAAGGGCTACACCTTC
- TRBJ2-4 TRBV7-8 - CASSPPGAKNIQYF TGTGCCAGCAGCCCTCCGGGCGCGAAAAACATTCAGTACTTC
TRBD2 TRBJ2-3 TRBV12-3/TRBV12-4 many CASSRGSTDTQYF TGTGCCAGCAGTCGCGGGAGTACAGATACGCAGTATTTT
TRBD2 TRBJ2-7 TRBV3-1 few CASSPRREIGYEQYF TGTGCCAGCAGCCCTAGGCGGGAGATCGGATACGAGCAGTACTTC
- TRBJ2-7 TRBV9 few CASRLPESEQYF TGTGCCAGCAGACTCCCTGAGAGCGAGCAGTACTTC
- TRBJ2-5 TRBV3-1 - CASSQAGSVETQYF TGTGCCAGCAGCCAAGCTGGGTCTGTGGAGACCCAGTACTTC
TRBD2 TRBJ2-1 TRBV5-1 - CASSLIAGGPKVF TGCGCCAGCAGCTTGATAGCGGGAGGGCCTAAAGTCTTC
- TRBJ2-1 TRBV18 - CASSLQAANSGSSYNEQFF TGTGCCAGCTCACTACAGGCCGCCAATTCCGGGAGCTCCTACAATGAGCAGTTCTTC
- TRBJ2-7 TRBV10-3 many CAISASWDFYEQYF TGTGCCATCAGTGCCTCATGGGACTTCTACGAGCAGTACTTC
- TRBJ1-3 TRBV11-1 - CASSLVGGSATSGNTIYF TGTGCCAGCAGCTTAGTAGGGGGATCGGCGACCTCTGGAAACACCATATATTTT
TRBD2 TRBJ2-7 TRBV20-1 - CSASELADFYEQYF TGCAGTGCTAGCGAACTAGCGGACTTCTACGAGCAGTACTTC
- TRBJ2-4 TRBV28 - CASSLTTTKNIQYF TGTGCCAGCAGTTTAACTACGACCAAAAACATTCAGTACTTC
- TRBJ2-7 TRBV12-3/TRBV12-4 few CASSFAASVNYEQYF TGTGCCAGCAGTTTCGCGGCTTCAGTCAACTACGAGCAGTACTTC
TRBD1 TRBJ2-7 TRBV29-1 few CSVAGTAHSYEQYF TGCAGCGTTGCGGGGACAGCTCACTCCTACGAGCAGTACTTC
TRBD1 TRBJ2-1 TRBV5-5 - CASSALGQGVLKNEQFF TGTGCCAGCAGCGCATTAGGGCAGGGGGTATTGAAGAATGAGCAGTTCTTC
TRBD2 TRBJ2-2 TRBV7-8 - CASSARLAGVRDTGELFF TGTGCCAGCAGCGCCAGACTAGCGGGAGTTCGCGACACCGGGGAGCTGTTTTTT
TRBD2 TRBJ2-1 TRBV4-1 few CASSQVRGREGNEQFF TGCGCCAGCAGCCAAGTCCGCGGGAGGGAGGGCAATGAGCAGTTCTTC
TRBD2 TRBJ2-2 TRBV7-8 many CASSLALAGGTANTGELFF TGTGCCAGCAGCTTAGCGCTAGCGGGAGGCACTGCGAACACCGGGGAGCTGTTTTTT
- TRBJ2-5 TRBV4-2 few CASSQDRGRAETQYF TGTGCCAGCAGCCAAGATCGGGGCAGGGCAGAGACCCAGTACTTC
- TRBJ2-5 TRBV29-1 - CSVSDGETQYF TGCAGCGTTTCAGATGGAGAGACCCAGTACTTC
- TRBJ2-5 TRBV11-2 - CASSFEGETQYF TGTGCCAGCAGCTTCGAGGGGGAGACCCAGTACTTC
- TRBJ1-1 TRBV20-1 many CSASPGVPEAFF TGCAGTGCTAGCCCGGGTGTACCTGAAGCTTTCTTT
- TRBJ2-3 TRBV11-3 many CASRSTPGHSTDTQYF TGTGCCAGCAGATCCACTCCGGGACACTCCACAGATACGCAGTATTTT
- TRBJ2-1 TRBV6-6 many CASSYSTGDEQFF TGTGCCAGCAGTTACTCGACCGGTGATGAGCAGTTCTTC
- TRBJ1-1 TRBV5-1 many CASSLAPPNTEAFF TGCGCCAGCAGCTTGGCCCCGCCGAACACTGAAGCTTTCTTT
TRBD2 TRBJ2-1 TRBV29-1 few CSVTSGSWWQFF TGCAGCGTCACTAGCGGGAGTTGGTGGCAGTTCTTC
- TRBJ2-1 TRBV6-1 - CATRGLPPYYNEQFF TGTGCCACCCGGGGGTTACCCCCATATTACAATGAGCAGTTCTTC
- TRBJ2-1 TRBV11-2 - CASRVQATSWQFF TGTGCCAGCAGAGTCCAAGCGACCTCCTGGCAGTTCTTC
- TRBJ2-3 TRBV4-1 - CASSQDSRGLSTDTQYF TGCGCCAGCAGCCAAGACTCCCGCGGACTGAGCACAGATACGCAGTATTTT
- TRBJ2-7 TRBV28 few CASSFGENFVYEQYF TGTGCCAGCAGTTTTGGGGAAAATTTCGTTTACGAGCAGTACTTC
- TRBJ1-4 TRBV10-3 many CAISDGVANEKLFF TGTGCCATCAGTGACGGGGTTGCTAATGAAAAACTGTTTTTT
- TRBJ1-5 TRBV12-3/TRBV12-4 - CASTKGGVNQPQHF TGTGCCAGCACAAAGGGGGGGGTCAATCAGCCCCAGCATTTT
- TRBJ2-7 TRBV18 few CASSPLFREFYEQYF TGTGCCAGCTCACCCCTCTTCCGGGAGTTTTACGAGCAGTACTTC
- TRBJ1-1 TRBV12-3/TRBV12-4 few CASRSRIPPEAFF TGTGCCAGCAGATCCAGGATACCCCCTGAAGCTTTCTTT
TRBD1 TRBJ2-1 TRBV28 few CASSLRQGYNEQLF TGTGCCAGCAGCCTCCGACAGGGTTACAATGAGCAGCTCTTC
TRBD2 TRBJ2-1 TRBV7-3 - CASSFPDTSGVHNEQFF TGTGCCAGCAGCTTCCCTGATACTAGCGGGGTCCACAATGAGCAGTTCTTC
TRBD2 TRBJ2-5 TRBV28 few CASSFFPGLKETQYF TGTGCCAGCAGTTTCTTCCCGGGACTAAAAGAGACCCAGTACTTC
- TRBJ1-2 TRBV12-3/TRBV12-4 - CASSFSAAGGGYTF TGTGCCAGCAGTTTTTCGGCAGCAGGAGGCGGCTACACCTTC
- TRBJ2-5 TRBV15 - CATSRAGETQYF TGTGCCACCAGCAGAGCGGGAGAGACCCAGTACTTC
- TRBJ2-7 TRBV6-1 few CATSRGRSYEQYF TGTGCCACCAGCAGGGGGAGGAGCTACGAGCAGTACTTC
- TRBJ1-3 TRBV9 few CASSSHTTRLATIYF TGTGCCAGCAGCTCCCACACAACCCGGCTCGCGACCATATATTTT
- TRBJ2-6 TRBV4-2 - CASSQREPGANVLTF TGTGCCAGCAGCCAACGGGAGCCTGGGGCCAACGTCCTGACTTTC
- TRBJ1-2 TRBV7-2 - CASSLSGAVANYGYTF TGTGCCAGCAGCTTAAGCGGGGCCGTAGCTAACTATGGCTACACCTTC
- TRBJ2-2 TRBV6-6 few CASEQNTGELFF TGTGCCAGCGAACAGAACACCGGGGAGCTGTTTTTT
TRBD1 TRBJ2-3 TRBV27 - CASSTGTGVDTQYF TGTGCCAGCAGTACCGGGACAGGGGTCGATACGCAGTATTTT